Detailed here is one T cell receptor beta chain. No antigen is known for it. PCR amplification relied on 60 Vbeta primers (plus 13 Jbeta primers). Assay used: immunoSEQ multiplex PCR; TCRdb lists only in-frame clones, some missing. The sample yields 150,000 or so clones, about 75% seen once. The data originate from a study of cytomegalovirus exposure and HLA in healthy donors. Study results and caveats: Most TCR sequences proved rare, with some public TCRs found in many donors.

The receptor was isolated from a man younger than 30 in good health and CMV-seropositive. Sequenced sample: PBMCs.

In DNA, the CDR3 is TGCGCCAGCAGCTTGGGCCGGGGACTATTAGGCACAGATACGCAGTATTTT. Its protein is CASSLGRGLLGTDTQYF. The V and J genes are TRBV5-1 and TRBJ2-3, with 7 nucleotides matching TRBD2. Looked up from germline, CDR1 is SGHRS and CDR2 is YFSETQ. With 0 bases clipped from V and 1 base from J, the junction kept 8 bases outside the gene matches. The CDR3 has 17 residues.